The T cell receptor beta chain under discussion was sequenced for a study of OX40 agonist ivuxolimab in advanced cancers. Study in general: Ivuxolimab, an antibody that agonizes OX40 (CD134), was administered to the patients. Of the participants, about 40% had some prior anti-PD-1, anti-PD-L1 or anti-CTLA-4 therapy, which was allowed.

TCRdb keeps only in-frame clones here, not all; method: immunoSEQ multiplex PCR. The table records under 85,000 clones, 88% of them present only once. A word on this clone: What it binds is not known.

General study findings and limits: Among the nonresponders, some also had low normalized T-cell clonal expansion.

Blood was sampled at baseline, cycle 4 day 1, and cycle 7 day 1. This receptor was identified in an adult with an advanced solid tumor such as melanoma, head and neck, liver or kidney cancer. The sequencing used CD4+ or CD8+ T cells sorted from blood, collected in a trial of the OX40 agonist ivuxolimab.

CDR3 amino acids: CASSPAGTGVNSPLHF. CDR3 coding DNA: TGTGCCAGCAGCCCCGCCGGGACAGGGGTTAATTCACCCCTCCACTTT. The chain uses TRBV11-2 and TRBJ1-6; 10 nucleotides line up with TRBD1. Germline V CDR1 and CDR2: SGHAT, FQNNGV. The ends lost 5 bases at V and 6 bases at J; junction bases unmatched: 7. This CDR3 is 16 amino acids long.